This T cell receptor beta chain was found in a study of T cells in Graves' hyperthyroidism and ophthalmopathy. Findings of the study overall: Model output signaled ophthalmopathy a median around 5.9 months ahead of onset. Most clonotypes that expanded in the thyroid above 0.001 also showed up in blood.

Amplification targeted TCR beta CDR3 regions from RNA transcripts. A first-round RT-PCR of the TCR CDR3 used the HTBI primer set. One entry per CDR3 protein results from TCRdb running MiXCR on the multiplex PCR reads. The repertoire holds about 300,000 distinct CDR3 sequences, 15% to 20% seen once, with roughly 39% in the top ten. With regard to this clonotype: Its antigen remains unknown.

The sequence came from a man between 50 and 59 years old with Graves' ophthalmopathy. The specimen was blood.

The DNA for the CDR3 is TGTGCCAGCACTTTGAACTACGAGCAGTACTTC. Its protein product is CASTLNYEQYF. The chain combines TRBV6-5 with TRBJ2-7; no definite D call. The CDR3 sequence is 11 residues long. Germline V gives CDR1 MNHEY, CDR2 SVGAGI. Trimming took off 7 bases at V and 3 bases at J, with 7 bases between the two ends.